This TCR beta chain was obtained from a study of Graves' ophthalmopathy and Graves' hyperthyroidism. This CDR3 region has 15 residues. Germline V gene sequence: CDR1 MNHEY, CDR2 SVGAGI. Between the trimmed V and J ends, which lost 2 bases and 0 bases, there was a span of 5 bases. This clonotype was seen a handful of times. The target antigen is unknown. Whole-study results and caveats: Blood was where most expanded thyroid clonotypes above 0.001 frequency also turned up.

Amplified material comprised TCR beta CDR3 regions derived from RNA transcripts. The authors performed first-round RT-PCR with HTBI primers and then a second-round multiplex PCR. A single record per CDR3 protein comes from TCRdb applying MiXCR to the multiplex PCR reads. The sample lists approximately 700,000 distinct CDR3 sequences, roughly 41% occurring once. A duration under 3 months, NOSPECS ≥4, CAS ≥3 and moderate-to-severe activity characterized the donors with ophthalmopathy. Symptoms, serum thyroxine and TRAb, thyroid ultrasound, and orbital computed tomography formed the diagnostic basis. What supplied the PBMCs was 7.5 to 10 ml of fresh peripheral blood.

This clonotype originated in an adult man with Graves' ophthalmopathy. The rearrangement links TRBV6-5 to TRBJ1-6; D gene unclear. The sequenced material came from peripheral blood. The CDR3 reads CASSYKSSYNSPLHF. The CDR3 DNA sequence: TGTGCCAGCAGTTACAAGAGCTCCTATAATTCACCCCTCCACTTT.